This T cell receptor (beta chain) was captured in a study of T cell clusters in autoimmune cytopenias. Per germline, CDR1 MNHNS and CDR2 SASEGT. The CDR3 has 14 residues. Each sample's input was about 270 ng genomic DNA, 40,000 or so genome equivalents. TRB rearrangements were amplified by touch-down multiplex PCR with mixed TRB-A/B primers. Reanalyzing the multiplex PCR reads, TCRdb keeps one entry per CDR3 protein, without DNA. The table for this sample gives over 10,000 distinct CDR3 sequences. These data are also associated with another study on T cell repertoires in aging, cancer and after chemotherapy. From that paper: Across the chemotherapy interval, each cancer cohort showed higher median generation probability, suggesting thymic rebound. No conclusions about immunological memory after chemotherapy can be drawn from the repertoire data.

The source is a human donor in good health. The sample comprised peripheral blood. The J gene is TRBJ2-3, the V gene TRBV6-1. The CDR3 sequence is CASKPTISTDTQYF.